This is a list of T cell receptor beta chains from one sample in a study of T cell responses to AZD1222 COVID-19 vaccine. Libraries were prepared by immunoSEQ multiplex PCR; TCRdb keeps only in-frame clonotypes and omits some of them. The sample shows 100,000 or so clones, about 88% of them seen only once. Sequences were derived from peripheral blood, sampled on day 0 of AZD1222 vaccination. These receptors all stem from an adult in good health. The CDR3 runs from the conserved cysteine through the conserved F or W. The D gene is left open where the match is weak. Not all rows give a size; the values are once, few, many and, for expanded clones, a class.

V: TRBV6-1; size: NA; D: NA; J: TRBJ1-2; CDR3: CASSEAQADPYGYTF; DNA: TGTGCCAGCAGTGAAGCGCAGGCGGACCCCTATGGCTACACCTTC
V: TRBV13; size: once; D: TRBD2; J: TRBJ2-1; CDR3: CASSLLAGGPLEQFF; DNA: TGTGCCAGCAGCTTGCTAGCGGGGGGGCCCCTCGAGCAGTTCTTC
V: TRBV28; size: NA; D: TRBD1; J: TRBJ2-7; CDR3: CASSSTGVQPYEQYF; DNA: TGTGCCAGCAGTTCGACAGGGGTTCAACCCTACGAGCAGTACTTC
V: TRBV29-1; size: NA; D: TRBD2; J: TRBJ2-3; CDR3: CSVGGASGRVDTQYF; DNA: TGCAGCGTCGGGGGAGCTAGCGGGAGGGTTGATACGCAGTATTTT
V: TRBV4-1; size: NA; D: TRBD2; J: TRBJ2-1; CDR3: CASSQLEASGGQNEQFF; DNA: TGCGCCAGCAGCCAATTAGAGGCTAGCGGGGGGCAAAATGAGCAGTTCTTC
V: TRBV6-1; size: NA; D: TRBD2; J: TRBJ2-3; CDR3: CASSGGPAGPRSTDTQYF; DNA: TGTGCCAGCAGTGGGGGTCCAGCGGGGCCCAGGAGCACAGATACGCAGTATTTT
V: TRBV28; size: few; D: NA; J: TRBJ1-2; CDR3: CASSNWGDGYTF; DNA: TGTGCCAGCAGTAACTGGGGGGATGGCTACACCTTC
V: TRBV2; size: NA; D: NA; J: TRBJ2-1; CDR3: CASSVLENEQFF; DNA: TGTGCCAGCAGTGTTTTGGAGAATGAGCAGTTCTTC
V: TRBV10-1; size: once; D: NA; J: TRBJ2-2; CDR3: CASRARVNTGELFF; DNA: TGCGCCAGCAGGGCTAGGGTGAACACCGGGGAGCTGTTTTTT
V: TRBV28; size: NA; D: NA; J: TRBJ1-5; CDR3: CASRRTGSGGQPQHF; DNA: TGTGCCAGCAGACGGACTGGAAGTGGAGGTCAGCCCCAGCATTTT
V: TRBV19; size: few; D: TRBD1; J: TRBJ1-6; CDR3: CATWTGESNSPLHF; DNA: TGTGCCACTTGGACAGGGGAGTCAAATTCACCCCTCCACTTT
V: TRBV3-1/TRBV3-2; size: NA; D: NA; J: TRBJ2-1; CDR3: CASSQLQPNEQFF; DNA: TGTGCCAGCAGCCAATTGCAGCCGAATGAGCAGTTCTTC
V: TRBV30; size: NA; D: NA; J: TRBJ2-7; CDR3: CAWNRRPSYEQYF; DNA: TGTGCCTGGAACCGGAGACCCTCCTACGAGCAGTACTTC
V: TRBV7-3; size: NA; D: NA; J: TRBJ1-2; CDR3: CASSLDQNYGYTF; DNA: TGTGCCAGCAGCTTGGATCAGAACTATGGCTACACCTTC
V: TRBV5-1; size: NA; D: TRBD2; J: TRBJ2-1; CDR3: CASSLTSGSPLSSYNEQFF; DNA: TGCGCCAGCAGCTTGACTAGCGGGAGCCCTTTGAGCTCCTACAATGAGCAGTTCTTC
V: TRBV5-4; size: NA; D: TRBD2; J: TRBJ2-3; CDR3: CASSRSGSTDTQYF; DNA: TGTGCCAGCAGCCGTAGCGGGAGCACAGATACGCAGTATTTT
V: TRBV7-9; size: few; D: NA; J: TRBJ1-4; CDR3: CASSLGEPEKLFF; DNA: TGTGCCAGCAGCTTGGGGGAGCCTGAAAAACTGTTTTTT
V: TRBV10-2; size: NA; D: TRBD2; J: TRBJ2-1; CDR3: CASSEPGTSGKGEQFF; DNA: TGCGCCAGCAGTGAGCCGGGGACTAGCGGGAAAGGTGAGCAGTTCTTC
V: TRBV11-2; size: NA; D: NA; J: TRBJ2-7; CDR3: CASSSGTFYEQYF; DNA: TGTGCCAGCAGCTCCGGGACATTCTACGAGCAGTACTTC
V: TRBV3-1/TRBV3-2; size: few; D: NA; J: TRBJ1-3; CDR3: CASSTNLDGSSGNTIYF; DNA: TGTGCCAGCAGCACCAACCTGGACGGGAGCTCTGGAAACACCATATATTTT
V: TRBV6-1; size: once; D: TRBD1; J: TRBJ2-1; CDR3: CASSEYFGSWTGESDEQFF; DNA: TGTGCCAGCAGTGAATACTTCGGGTCGTGGACAGGGGAATCCGATGAGCAGTTCTTC
V: TRBV18; size: NA; D: NA; J: TRBJ1-4; CDR3: CASSPGRNEKLFF; DNA: TGTGCCAGCTCACCGGGGCGTAATGAAAAACTGTTTTTT
V: TRBV27; size: few; D: TRBD2; J: TRBJ2-2; CDR3: CEAGAPPGELFF; DNA: TGTGAAGCGGGGGCTCCCCCCGGGGAGCTGTTTTTT
V: TRBV5-1; size: NA; D: TRBD2; J: TRBJ2-3; CDR3: CASSSNPTSAGGQYF; DNA: TGCGCCAGCAGCTCAAACCCTACTAGCGCCGGTGGGCAGTATTTT
V: TRBV11-2; size: NA; D: NA; J: TRBJ1-3; CDR3: CASSLSQGPRSGNTIYF; DNA: TGTGCCAGCAGCTTATCCCAGGGACCCCGCTCTGGAAACACCATATATTTT
V: TRBV11-2; size: NA; D: NA; J: TRBJ1-3; CDR3: CASSLVLSGNTIYF; DNA: TGTGCCAGCAGCTTAGTACTGTCTGGAAACACCATATATTTT
V: TRBV20-1; size: NA; D: NA; J: TRBJ2-2; CDR3: CSARSTGELFF; DNA: TGCAGTGCTAGGTCGACCGGGGAGCTGTTTTTT